This record looks at one TCR beta chain sequence and its context. This entry is derived from a study of blood T cells in healthy people across ages. Primers used in a second PCR of roughly 6 to 12 cycles were a sample-barcoded 5' primer and a J-beta primer mix. TCRdb ran MiXCR on the 5' RACE reads and lists one entry per CDR3 protein. The sample holds some 760,000 distinct CDR3 sequences; 25% are singletons and the top ten take approximately 3.7%. The CDR3 spans 12 residues. CDR1 and CDR2 from the germline V gene are SNHLY and FYNNEI. The V and J ends lost 6 bases and 4 bases respectively, with 7 bases between them. These same records also appear under a second study, on T cells of mothers and their children.

The sequenced sample was blood. V and J are TRBV2 and TRBJ1-5, with D possibly being TRBD1 (5 bases). The clonotype was recovered from a boy between 10 and 17 years old in good health. In nucleotides, the CDR3 is TGTGCCAGCAGAAGACAGAATCAGCCCCAGCATTTT. It specifies CASRRQNQPQHF.